This TCR beta chain was sequenced for a study of cytomegalovirus exposure and HLA in healthy donors. It was with 60 Vbeta and 13 Jbeta primers that the PCR ran. Generated by immunoSEQ multiplex PCR, the TCRdb table keeps only in-frame clones and is missing some. The data contain 85,000 to 95,000 clones, about 60% of them singletons. The germline V gene has CDR1 LGHNA and CDR2 YNFKEQ. This CDR3 has 17 amino acids. The V and J ends lost 2 bases and 4 bases, in that order; junction bases with no gene match: 7. The chain carries TRBV4-2 and TRBJ2-1; TRBD2 agrees at 11 bases. Specimen: PBMCs. The TCR sequence derives from a woman in her thirties in good health and CMV-seronegative. The CDR3 DNA reads TGTGCCAGCAGCCAACTGTCCGGGACTAGCGGATACAATGAGCAGTTCTTC. Protein sequence: CASSQLSGTSGYNEQFF.